This TCR beta chain came from a study of beta chain features in type 1 diabetes. Broader study findings: Whether HLA type influences TCRB rearrangement remained unresolved here. Shorter templates might be favored by PCR, and equally so in patients and in controls. Significant though moderate, a shortening of TCRB CDR3s appeared in all four CD4+ subsets of Type 1 diabetes patients.

The CDR3 totals 14 residues. V was trimmed by 6 bases and J by 1 base, leaving 12 bases between them. Germline assignment: CDR1 MNHEY and CDR2 SVGAGI. This clone showed up just a few times. Its specificity is unknown. Blood was collected once per donor into heparin, averaging approximately 0.11 L. Every isolated RNA sample was fully reverse transcribed, so sequencing captured expressed TCRB transcripts. Clones were sequenced by immunoSEQ multiplex PCR, and TCRdb holds only the in-frame ones, with some missing. The sample lists approximately 250,000 clones, roughly 11% occurring once. The clonotype was recovered from a man aged 30 to 45 with type 1 diabetes. Source material: naive CD4+ T cells from blood. The V gene is TRBV6-5, the J gene TRBJ1-1, with a tentative D call TRBD1 (6 bases). The CDR3 bases are TGTGCCAGCAGGCCGCAGGGGAGGAACACTGAAGCTTTCTTT. It is translated as CASRPQGRNTEAFF.